These 30 T cell receptor beta chains were all obtained from the same sample, sequenced in a study of cytomegalovirus exposure and HLA in healthy donors. PCR amplification relied on 60 Vbeta primers (plus 13 Jbeta primers). Libraries were prepared by immunoSEQ multiplex PCR; TCRdb keeps only in-frame clonotypes and omits some of them. Its table lists approximately 100,000 clones. Sequencing was performed on PBMCs. The receptor set was obtained from a man aged 50-59 years in good health and CMV-seronegative.

The chain employs TRBV7-2 and TRBJ1-2, with TRBD1 as a possible D gene (6 bases). The germline V gene has CDR1 SGHTA and CDR2 FQGNSA. This CDR3 has 16 amino acids. Trimming removed 5 bases at V and 0 bases at J, with 16 bases between. The CDR3 DNA sequence: TGTGCCAGCAGCCTCCCTGGGACAAACACTAACTATGGCTACACCTTC. As protein: CASSLPGTNTNYGYTF.

This chain links TRBV2 with TRBJ2-7; D remains ambiguous. The CDR3 is made up of 15 amino acids. The V end was cut by 5 bases, the J end by 3 bases, with 17 bases between. Per germline, CDR1 SNHLY and CDR2 FYNNEI. The chain's CDR3 is CASSSQRGAHYEQYF. In nucleotides, the CDR3 is TGTGCCAGCAGTTCCCAGAGAGGAGCCCACTACGAGCAGTACTTC.

V is TRBV2 and J is TRBJ1-4, with TRBD1 identical over 8 bases. In germline, CDR1 is SNHLY, CDR2 FYNNEI. J lost 8 bases, V lost 9 bases, and 5 bases had no gene match. This CDR3 has 12 residues. For the CDR3, the DNA is TGTGCCAGGAGGACAGGGTCGGAAAAACTGTTTTTT. Encoded protein: CARRTGSEKLFF.

The chain carries TRBV6-4 and TRBJ1-2; perhaps TRBD1 as D (5 bases). Per the germline V gene, CDR1 is MRHNA and CDR2 is SNTAGT. Trimming shortened V by 3 bases and J by 4 bases, and 9 bases separated the two germline ends. The CDR3 covers 13 residues. This CDR3 is CASSESGRYGYTF. Here the CDR3 DNA reads TGTGCCAGCAGTGAATCAGGGCGCTATGGCTACACCTTC.

J is TRBJ1-1 and V is TRBV20-1; D is undetermined. Trimming cost V 7 bases and J 1 base, with 7 bases left between them. Germline CDR1 is DFQATT and CDR2 is SNEGSKA (reference sequence). This CDR3 comprises 11 residues. The CDR3 loop reads CSDQKNTEAFF. CDR3 nucleotide sequence: TGCAGTGACCAGAAGAACACTGAAGCTTTCTTT.

The V and J genes are TRBV18 and TRBJ2-5; D call uncertain. The V and J ends lost 3 bases and 4 bases respectively, with 6 bases between them. Looked up from germline, CDR1 is KGHSH and CDR2 is LQKENI. The CDR3 is 12 residues long. CDR3 in amino acids: CASSPPGETQYF. CDR3 nucleotides: TGTGCCAGCTCACCTCCGGGAGAGACCCAGTACTTC.

The rearrangement uses TRBV4-2 and TRBJ2-7, with TRBD2 matching over 9 bases. The germline gives CDR1 LGHNA, CDR2 YNFKEQ. This CDR3 comprises 14 residues. With 3 bases clipped from V and 3 bases from J, the junction kept 3 bases outside the gene matches. CDR3 bases: TGTGCCAGCAGCCAGGGCGGGGGGGTCTACGAGCAGTACTTC. This translates into CASSQGGGVYEQYF.

The chain couples TRBV9 to TRBJ1-6; 11 bases line up with TRBD1. The germline V gene encodes CDR1 SGDLS and CDR2 YYNGEE. Trimming cost V 3 bases and J 6 bases; bases outside gene matches: 11. The CDR3 runs to 18 residues. The CDR3 DNA sequence: TGTGCCAGCAGCGATACCGGGACAGGGGGACACTCTAATTCACCCCTCCACTTT. This sequence encodes CASSDTGTGGHSNSPLHF.

V usage is TRBV7-8 and J usage is TRBJ2-5; TRBD2 matches at 10 bases. The CDR3 has 15 amino acids. Germline CDR1 is SGHVS and CDR2 is FQNEAQ. V lost 5 bases, J lost 6 bases, and 9 bases stayed unmatched. In DNA form, the CDR3 reads TGTGCCAGCAGCCTGGGGCAAGCGGGGGGGAAGACCCAGTACTTC. This encodes CASSLGQAGGKTQYF.

The chain is built from TRBV28 and TRBJ2-3; the D gene is possibly TRBD1 (6 bases). Trimming cost V 4 bases and J 4 bases, with 12 bases left between them. The CDR3 contains 14 residues. The germline CDR1 and CDR2 sequences are MDHEN and SYDVKM. CDR3 in amino acids: CASSSTGGPDTQYF. CDR3 nucleotide sequence: TGTGCCAGCAGTTCGACAGGCGGCCCAGATACGCAGTATTTT.

The V and J genes are TRBV9 and TRBJ1-1, with D unresolved. The CDR3 runs to 13 residues. CDR1 SGDLS and CDR2 YYNGEE come from the germline V gene. Trimming took off 0 bases at V and 0 bases at J, with 3 bases between the two ends. CDR3 DNA: TGTGCCAGCAGCGTAGCAGTGAACACTGAAGCTTTCTTT. Amino acids: CASSVAVNTEAFF. Full variable domain (rest looked up from reference TRBV9 and TRBJ1-1): DSGVTQTPKHLITATGQRVTLRCSPRSGDLSVYWYQQSLDQGLQFLIQYYNGEERAKGNILERFSAQQFPDLHSELNLSSLELGDSALYFCASSVAVNTEAFFGQGTRLTVV.

This chain connects TRBV11-3 to TRBJ1-1; no definite D call. The CDR3 contains 12 residues. V was cut by 4 bases and J by 2 bases, with 5 bases left in between. The germline CDR1 and CDR2 sequences are SGHNT and YENEEA. The chain's CDR3 is CASSSKNTEAFF. CDR3 DNA: TGTGCCAGCAGCTCAAAAAACACTGAAGCTTTCTTT.

The V and J genes are TRBV5-1 and TRBJ2-3; a possible D gene is TRBD1 (5 bases). Germline V lookup: CDR1 SGHRS, CDR2 YFSETQ. Trimming pared 0 bases from V and 6 bases from J, leaving 11 bases between. The CDR3 extends over 14 amino acids. The CDR3 protein is CASSLEQEPDTQYF. The CDR3 DNA follows: TGCGCCAGCAGCTTGGAACAGGAACCCGATACGCAGTATTTT.

This chain uses TRBV7-2 with TRBJ2-3, with 9 bases matching TRBD2. J lost 0 bases, V lost 3 bases, and 7 bases had no gene match. CDR3 size: 17 residues. Germline V gives CDR1 SGHTA, CDR2 FQGNSA. The CDR3 is CASSFPLAGFSTDTQYF. The DNA for the CDR3 is TGTGCCAGCAGCTTTCCCCTAGCGGGGTTCAGCACAGATACGCAGTATTTT.

The CDR3 loop reads CASSSSGEQYF. CDR3 in DNA: TGTGCCAGCAGTTCAAGCGGAGAGCAGTACTTC. The chain uses TRBV6-6 and TRBJ2-7, with D possibly being TRBD2 (5 bases). In germline, CDR1 is MNHNY, CDR2 SVGAGI (reference sequence). The CDR3 spans 11 residues. The germline V and J ends were trimmed by 4 bases and 7 bases, with 8 bases remaining between them.

This sequence joins TRBV11-2 and TRBJ2-1; a possible D gene is TRBD2 (5 bases). Looked up from germline, CDR1 is SGHAT and CDR2 is FQNNGV. V lost 2 bases and J 0 bases, leaving 11 bases between the germline ends. CDR3 size: 16 residues. The CDR3 here is CASSLNTGDSYNEQFF. As DNA, the CDR3 is TGTGCCAGCAGCTTAAACACCGGGGACTCCTACAATGAGCAGTTCTTC.

V and J are TRBV20-1 and TRBJ2-1; D ambiguous. V lost 3 bases to trimming and J lost 6 bases, with 3 bases between them. The germline V gene encodes CDR1 DFQATT and CDR2 SNEGSKA (reference sequence). The CDR3 consists of 10 residues. In nucleotides, the CDR3 is TGCAGTGCTAGCTCCAATGAGCAGTTCTTC. Translating gives CSASSNEQFF.

V usage is TRBV7-6 and J usage is TRBJ2-1, with 8 bases aligning to TRBD1. V was pared by 5 bases and J by 9 bases, with 15 bases of the junction left unmatched. CDR3 length: 16 residues. Germline values: CDR1 SGHVS, CDR2 FNYEAQ. CDR3 sequence reads: CASSHKFDRGNAEQFF. The CDR3 nucleotides read TGTGCCAGCAGCCACAAATTCGACAGGGGAAATGCTGAGCAGTTCTTC.

By frequency, this clone is medium-sized. V and J are TRBV4-2 and TRBJ2-3, with D tentatively TRBD2 (6 bases). The V gene's germline CDR1 is LGHNA and CDR2 YNFKEQ. The CDR3 length is 19 residues. V was cut by 0 bases and J by 6 bases, with 25 bases left in between. The CDR3 loop is CASSQEGSGLRIGTDTQYF. DNA of the CDR3: TGTGCCAGCAGCCAAGAAGGGTCAGGACTACGTATTGGTACGGATACGCAGTATTTT.

This chain uses TRBV6-5 with TRBJ2-1, with 7 bases fitting TRBD1. Germline trimming cut 5 bases from V and 2 bases from J; bases unmatched to any gene: 6. CDR1 is MNHEY, CDR2 SVGAGI, per germline. The CDR3 length is 15 residues. DNA for the CDR3: TGTGCCAGCAGTCAGAGGGGGCAGGCCTACAATGAGCAGTTCTTC. Encoded protein: CASSQRGQAYNEQFF.

The chain has TRBV18 and TRBJ1-3, with no clear D. V was pared by 6 bases and J by 0 bases, with 12 bases between. From germline, CDR1 is KGHSH and CDR2 LQKENI. The CDR3 runs to 15 residues. CDR3 sequence: CASSPIKSSGNTIYF. The CDR3 DNA reads as TGTGCCAGCTCGCCAATAAAGAGCTCTGGAAACACCATATATTTT. Filled out from reference TRBV18 and TRBJ1-3, the complete variable domain reads NAGVMQNPRHLVRRRGQEARLRCSPMKGHSHVYWYRQLPEEGLKFMVYLQKENIIDESGMPKERFSAEFPKEGPSILRIQQVVRGDSAAYFCASSPIKSSGNTIYFGEGSWLTVV.

The CDR3 DNA is TGCAGTGCTAGAGGGAACTACGAGCAGTACTTC. This sequence encodes CSARGNYEQYF. The V call is TRBV20-1, the J call TRBJ2-5; D gene uncertain. The J call could be wrong; TRBJ2-7 is a better fit for the DNA end. Looked up from germline, CDR1 is DFQATT and CDR2 is SNEGSKA (reference sequence). The CDR3 sequence is 11 residues long.

The chain has TRBV13 and TRBJ2-1, with TRBD2 matching over 10 bases. Trimming removed 3 bases from V and 6 bases from J; junction bases left unmatched: 2. The CDR3 has 14 residues. Germline values: CDR1 PRHDT, CDR2 FYEKMQ (reference sequence). CDR3 protein: CASSFERGGNEQFF. The DNA for the CDR3 is TGTGCCAGCAGCTTCGAGCGGGGGGGCAATGAGCAGTTCTTC.

The rearrangement uses TRBV13 and TRBJ1-1; 10 bases are shared with TRBD1. This CDR3 contains 15 residues. Trimming took 3 bases from V and 5 from J; bases not matched to a gene: 6. Germline V gene lookup returns CDR1 PRHDT and CDR2 FYEKMQ (reference sequence). The CDR3 region has the DNA TGTGCCAGCAGCTTGGGGGACAGGGGAGGGACTGAAGCTTTCTTT. Translation gives CASSLGDRGGTEAFF.

The V gene is TRBV5-6, the J gene TRBJ2-5, with 10 bases lining up with TRBD2. This CDR3 is 16 amino acids long. The germline gives CDR1 SGHDT, CDR2 YYEEEE. After removal of 4 bases from V and 4 bases from J, the junction contained 10 bases not matched to a gene. CDR3 nucleotides: TGTGCCAGCAGCGCTAACCTAGCGGGGGTTCGAGAGACCCAGTACTTC. Translating gives CASSANLAGVRETQYF.

V is TRBV11-1 and J is TRBJ2-7, with TRBD2 identical over 10 bases. The germline gives CDR1 SGHAT, CDR2 FQDESV (reference sequence). Trimming at V came to 2 bases and at J to 6 bases, leaving 10 bases not matched to a gene. The CDR3 loop spans 16 amino acids. CDR3 in DNA: TGTGCCAGCAGCTTAACATCTAGCGGGAGAACGGGCGAGCAGTACTTC. Residues: CASSLTSSGRTGEQYF.

This rearrangement joins TRBV19 to TRBJ2-2, with 8 bases matching TRBD2. Germline trimming cut 4 bases from V and 4 bases from J; bases unmatched to any gene: 5. The germline gives CDR1 LNHDA, CDR2 SQIVND (reference sequence). The CDR3 spans 15 residues. DNA for the CDR3: TGTGCCAGTAGTACACCGGGACTAGTCACCGGGGAGCTGTTTTTT. This encodes CASSTPGLVTGELFF.

This chain joins TRBV7-9 and TRBJ1-5; the D gene is possibly TRBD1 (5 bases). The CDR3 has 14 amino acids. Looked up from germline, CDR1 is SEHNR and CDR2 is FQNEAQ (reference sequence). V was shortened by 6 bases and J by 2 bases, with 11 bases between the two germline ends. The CDR3 DNA follows: TGTGCCAGCAGTACATCGGGGGGCAATCAGCCCCAGCATTTT. Its protein is CASSTSGGNQPQHF.

This chain links TRBV19 with TRBJ1-5; 9 positions agree with TRBD1. Trimming cost V 2 bases and J 3 bases; bases outside gene matches: 8. Germline CDR1 LNHDA, CDR2 SQIVND (reference sequence). The length of the CDR3 is 17 residues. The CDR3 nucleotides read TGTGCCAGTAGTATATGGTCCGGACAGGGGAACAATCAGCCCCAGCATTTT. Translated, it gives CASSIWSGQGNNQPQHF.

The chain employs TRBV4-1 and TRBJ2-1; D not certain. Per the germline V gene, CDR1 is MGHRA and CDR2 is YSYEKL. Deletions cut 1 base from V and 7 bases from J, with 8 bases between. The CDR3 sequence is 13 residues long. CDR3 loop: CASSQVRGNEQFF. CDR3 coding DNA: TGCGCCAGCAGCCAAGTTCGAGGTAATGAGCAGTTCTTC.